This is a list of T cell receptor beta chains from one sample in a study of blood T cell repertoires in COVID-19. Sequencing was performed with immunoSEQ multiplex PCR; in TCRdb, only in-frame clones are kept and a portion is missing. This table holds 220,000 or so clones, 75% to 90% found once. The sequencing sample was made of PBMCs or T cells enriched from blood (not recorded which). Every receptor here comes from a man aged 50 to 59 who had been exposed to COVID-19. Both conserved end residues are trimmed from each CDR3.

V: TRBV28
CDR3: ASTAGGIYGYT

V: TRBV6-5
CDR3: ASSSLRWGGHYGYT

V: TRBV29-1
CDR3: SVDRRGRRSYYT

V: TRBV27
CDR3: ASYRGNEQF

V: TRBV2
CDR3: ASSETTSGNEQF

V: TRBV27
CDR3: ASSLRRLTKTGTGNGYT

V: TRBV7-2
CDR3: ASSSQGAVNSPLH

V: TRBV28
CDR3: ATESGSSYNEQF

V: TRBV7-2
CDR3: ASRASASGSLGTQY

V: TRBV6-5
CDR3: ASSIAGVETQY

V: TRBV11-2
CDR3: ASSLTFRGGYSYEQY

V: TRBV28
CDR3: ASSPLFSYEQY

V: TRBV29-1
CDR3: SVAQGQFREQY

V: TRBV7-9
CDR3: ASGIHNEQF

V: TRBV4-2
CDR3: ASSQDKNTGELF